This T cell receptor (beta chain) was captured in a study of blood T cell repertoires in COVID-19. Study-level information: Samples came from the United States, Italy and Spain, spanning acute and convalescent COVID-19. PBMCs, B-cell-depleted T cells, or T cells were the source of the cDNA or gDNA that made up the material.

The V gene lost 3 bases and the J gene lost 3 bases, with 12 bases spanning the gap. Germline V gene data show CDR1 as LNHDA and CDR2 as SQIVND (reference sequence). CDR3 size: 15 residues. Per the authors' pipeline: Reference gene primer amplification yielded estimated nucleated cell counts. The assay was immunoSEQ multiplex PCR, and TCRdb's table has in-frame clones only and misses some. V and J calls and clone size are given by that table; D and trimming were obtained from the DNA. Of hundreds of thousands of clones listed, around 85% are singletons. Sequencing was performed on peripheral blood. This receptor was obtained from a woman aged 30 to 39 who had recovered from COVID-19. The gene calls are TRBV19 and TRBJ1-3; D unresolved. For the CDR3, the DNA is TGTGCCAGTAGTATCGGGGATATCGATGGAAACACCATATATTTT. It yields the protein CASSIGDIDGNTIYF.